These 27 T cell receptor beta chains were all obtained from the same sample, sequenced in a study of blood T cells in healthy people across ages. Then a second PCR, running roughly 7 to 11 cycles, was carried out with a sample-barcoded 5' primer and a J-beta primer mix. TCRdb reanalysed the 5' RACE reads using MiXCR and keeps one entry per CDR3 protein. The table lists some 1.6 million distinct CDR3 sequences, about 35% of them singletons, with about 10% in the top ten. Specimen: blood. These receptors were collected from a woman aged 25 to 45 in good health.

The chain recombines TRBV5-4 with TRBJ1-4; tentatively, D is TRBD1 (5 bases). The CDR3 is 15 residues long. Between the trimmed V and J ends, which lost 1 base and 5 bases, there was a span of 12 bases. Germline loops: CDR1 SGHNT, CDR2 YYREEE (reference sequence). The chain's CDR3 is CASSLRGASNEKLFF. The DNA of the CDR3 is TGTGCCAGCAGCTTGCGAGGGGCCTCAAATGAAAAACTGTTTTTT. Supplemented by reference TRBV5-4 and TRBJ1-4, the full variable domain reads ETGVTQSPTHLIKTRGQQVTLRCSSQSGHNTVSWYQQALGQGPQFIFQYYREEENGRGNFPPRFSGLQFPNYSSELNVNALELDDSALYLCASSLRGASNEKLFFGSGTQLSVL.

The rearrangement joins TRBV11-2 to TRBJ2-1; D is undetermined. The CDR3 loop spans 15 amino acids. V was clipped by 5 bases and J by 5 bases, with 16 bases between them. The germline V gene encodes CDR1 SGHAT and CDR2 FQNNGV. This CDR3 is CASSQRPDPNNEQFF. In DNA form, the CDR3 reads TGTGCCAGCAGCCAAAGGCCGGACCCGAACAATGAGCAGTTCTTC.

About this clonotype: It may be a read error: a sequence one base away is much more abundant. The DNA for the CDR3 is TGCAGCGCTGAGGAGGTAGCCAAAAACATTCAGTACTTC. Amino acid sequence: CSAEEVAKNIQYF. This chain connects TRBV29-1 to TRBJ2-4, with D possibly TRBD2 on 5 matching bases. The CDR3 has 13 residues. Germline lookup yields CDR1 SQVTM and CDR2 ANQGSEA. The ends were cut back, 7 bases at V and 0 bases at J, with 10 bases in the middle.

Points on this clonotype: At one boundary the junction diverges from the germline segment, which might be a read error. The V call is TRBV6-1, the J call TRBJ2-1, with D perhaps TRBD2 (6 bases). This CDR3 contains 15 residues. The germline CDR1 and CDR2 sequences are MNHNS and SASEGT. In DNA, the CDR3 is TGTGCTAGCAGTGAAATCCGCGCGGGGTACAATGAGCAGTTCTTC. Amino acid sequence: CASSEIRAGYNEQFF.

The chain recombines TRBV30 with TRBJ2-7; D gene ambiguous. This CDR3 is built from 14 residues. The V gene lost 0 bases and the J gene lost 1 base, with 10 bases spanning the gap. Germline V lookup: CDR1 GTSNPN, CDR2 SVGIG (reference sequence). The CDR3 protein is CAWSVSSVSYEQYF. CDR3 DNA sequence: TGTGCCTGGAGTGTATCCAGCGTATCCTACGAGCAGTACTTC. The whole variable domain, filled in from reference TRBV30 and TRBJ2-7, reads SQTIHQWPATLVQPVGSPLSLECTVEGTSNPNLYWYRQAAGRGLQLLFYSVGIGQISSEVPQNLSASRPQDRQFILSSKKLLLSDSGFYLCAWSVSSVSYEQYFGPGTRLTVT.

J is TRBJ2-1 and V is TRBV11-2, with a possible D match to TRBD2 (5 bases). V lost 5 bases to trimming and J lost 8 bases, with 19 bases between them. This CDR3 is built from 15 residues. Germline CDR1 is SGHAT and CDR2 is FQNNGV. The CDR3 spells CASSARASLADEQFF. CDR3 coding DNA: TGTGCCAGCAGCGCTCGGGCTAGCCTTGCAGATGAGCAGTTCTTC. The variable domain in full, completed from reference TRBV11-2 and TRBJ2-1, reads EAGVAQSPRYKIIEKRQSVAFWCNPISGHATLYWYQQILGQGPKLLIQFQNNGVVDDSQLPKDRFSAERLKGVDSTLKIQPAKLEDSAVYLCASSARASLADEQFFGPGTRLTVL.

This clonotype was counted many times. The V call is TRBV4-1, the J call TRBJ2-7, with 7 bases lining up with TRBD1. V shed 0 bases and J 2 bases; nucleotides not matched to a gene: 4. In germline, CDR1 is MGHRA, CDR2 YSYEKL. The CDR3 contains 15 residues. Here the CDR3 reads CASSQEDRVTYEQYF. The CDR3 DNA reads TGCGCCAGCAGCCAAGAAGACAGGGTGACCTACGAGCAGTACTTC.

A word on this clonotype: With a much larger clone just one base away, this may be a read error. In nucleotides, the CDR3 is TGTGCCAGCAGCAAGACGTACGTC. Translation gives CASSKTYV. The V and J genes are TRBV21-1 and TRBJ2-7. TRBV21-1 counts as a pseudogene. The CDR3 is made up of 8 amino acids.

This clonotype was recorded a few times. One end of the junction is discordant with germline, which a read error may explain. The chain is built from TRBV7-9 and TRBJ2-1; unclear D gene. This CDR3 contains 12 residues. Germline V gene lookup returns CDR1 SEHNR and CDR2 FQNEAQ (reference sequence). The CDR3 protein is CASSKGPDEQFF. CDR3 bases: TGCGCCAGCAGCAAAGGACCTGATGAGCAGTTCTTC.

This clonotype was observed a handful of times. The chain joins TRBV20-1 to TRBJ1-5; D not resolved. Trimming stripped 2 bases from V and 0 bases from J, with 11 bases between. Looked up from germline, CDR1 is DFQATT and CDR2 is SNEGSKA (reference sequence). The CDR3 is 15 residues long. The CDR3 sequence: CSARTMSVSNQPQHF. Here the CDR3 DNA reads TGCAGTGCTAGAACAATGAGTGTTAGCAATCAGCCCCAGCATTTT.

Comments on this clonotype: Lacking the conserved final phenylalanine or tryptophan, this CDR3 likely reflects a read error. V is TRBV7-9 and J is TRBJ2-2; 7 bases agree with TRBD2. There are 14 residues in the CDR3. The germline gives CDR1 SEHNR, CDR2 FQNEAQ (reference sequence). With V trimmed by 5 bases and J by 6 bases, 6 bases remained unmatched. As DNA, the CDR3 is TGTGCCAGCAGCGGGGACTATCTCCCCGGGGAGCTGTTTTGT. It translates to CASSGDYLPGELFC.

The chain is built from TRBV3-1 and TRBJ2-7; D unclear. This CDR3 is built from 15 residues. The V gene lost 1 base and the J gene lost 4 bases, with 14 bases spanning the gap. Germline V gene sequence: CDR1 LGHDT, CDR2 YNNKEL (reference sequence). As DNA, the CDR3 is TGTGCCAGCAGCCAAGGCTTGCTAGAAGGGTACGAGCAGTACTTC. This codes for CASSQGLLEGYEQYF.

This clonotype was counted a few times. V is TRBV5-5 and J is TRBJ1-2; D call uncertain. V was clipped by 5 bases and J by 0 bases, with 14 bases between them. CDR1 is SGHKS and CDR2 is YYEKEE in the germline V gene (reference sequence). This CDR3 is built from 15 residues. The CDR3 nucleotides are TGTGCCAGCAGTCCTCTGAGTGAAGCTAACTATGGCTACACCTTC. Translation: CASSPLSEANYGYTF.

The J gene is TRBJ2-3, the V gene TRBV20-1; 14 bases agree with TRBD2. The CDR3 is 16 amino acids. Trimming cost V 6 bases and J 1 base; bases outside gene matches: 6. Germline V gene lookup returns CDR1 DFQATT and CDR2 SNEGSKA (reference sequence). This CDR3 reads CSAAGGLAGGTDTQYF. The DNA of the CDR3 is TGCAGTGCCGCAGGGGGACTAGCGGGGGGCACAGATACGCAGTATTTT.

This clonotype was counted only a few times. CDR3 protein: CASSDWQGASKNIQYF. The CDR3 nucleotides are TGTGCCAGCAGTGATTGGCAGGGGGCATCCAAAAACATTCAGTACTTC. This chain uses TRBV25-1 with TRBJ2-4; 8 nucleotides align to TRBD1. CDR1 MGHDK and CDR2 SYGVNS come from the germline V gene. The CDR3 runs to 16 residues. The trim removed 3 bases at V and 2 bases at J, leaving 6 bases unmatched.

The chain has TRBV12-3 or TRBV12-4 and TRBJ1-4; 9 bases match TRBD1. The length of the CDR3 is 14 residues. Trimming removed 6 bases from V and 8 bases from J; junction bases left unmatched: 7. The chain's CDR3 is CASRLDGTGEKLFF. The CDR3 coding sequence is TGTGCCAGCAGACTAGACGGGACAGGGGAAAAACTGTTTTTT.

This clonotype was observed many times. J is TRBJ2-6 and V is TRBV27, with 9 bases matching TRBD2. The junction had 5 bases not matched to a gene; V was cut back by 2 bases and J by 0 bases. This CDR3 is 18 amino acids long. Germline CDR1 MNHEY, CDR2 SMNVEV (reference sequence). The CDR3 DNA sequence: TGTGCCAGCAGTTTAAGAGCGGGGGGTCTCTCTGGGGCCAACGTCCTGACTTTC. Amino acid sequence: CASSLRAGGLSGANVLTF.

V and J are TRBV20-1 and TRBJ1-6; 7 bases fit TRBD1. Germline V gene data show CDR1 as DFQATT and CDR2 as SNEGSKA (reference sequence). CDR3 length equals 15 residues. V was clipped by 4 bases and J by 4 bases; unmatched bases: 7. CDR3 protein: CSAKLRQGYNSPLHF. CDR3 nucleotide sequence: TGCAGTGCTAAACTGCGACAGGGATATAATTCACCCCTCCACTTT.

V gene TRBV12-3 or TRBV12-4 combines with J gene TRBJ1-1; D may be TRBD1 (5 bases). The ends were cut back, 8 bases at V and 4 bases at J, with 17 bases in the middle. This CDR3 contains 14 residues. CDR3 amino acids: CASDGTAGSTEAFF. In nucleotides, the CDR3 is TGTGCCAGCGACGGGACGGCCGGTAGCACTGAAGCTTTCTTT.

This chain joins TRBV7-9 and TRBJ2-1, with D uncertain. Germline V lookup: CDR1 SEHNR, CDR2 FQNEAQ (reference sequence). V was trimmed by 3 bases and J by 8 bases, leaving 17 bases between them. The CDR3 covers 15 residues. The CDR3 is CASSLPTGRPDEQFF. The CDR3 nucleotides are TGTGCCAGCAGCTTGCCAACCGGGCGTCCCGATGAGCAGTTCTTC.

J is TRBJ1-1 and V is TRBV9; D remains unclear. Trimming stripped 0 bases from V and 3 bases from J, with 9 bases between. There are 14 residues in the CDR3. Germline V CDR1 and CDR2: SGDLS, YYNGEE. CDR3 coding DNA: TGTGCCAGCAGCGTAGGGGGTGCCGACACTGAAGCTTTCTTT. Protein sequence: CASSVGGADTEAFF.

V gene TRBV15 combines with J gene TRBJ2-3, with TRBD2 identical over 13 bases. J lost 5 bases, V lost 3 bases, and 5 bases had no gene match. CDR1 and CDR2 (germline): LNHNV, YYDKDF (reference sequence). The CDR3 has 16 residues. The DNA for the CDR3 is TGTGCCACCAGCAGCCGACTAGCGGGGGGAAGAGATACGCAGTATTTT. Translated: CATSSRLAGGRDTQYF.

A few counts support this clonotype. The V gene is TRBV6-1, the J gene TRBJ2-7; 10 nucleotides align to TRBD2. The CDR3 spans 14 residues. The ends lost 8 bases at V and 4 bases at J; junction bases unmatched: 8. Germline CDR1 reads MNHNS; CDR2 reads SASEGT. The CDR3 region is CASESSGGGYEQYF. The CDR3 bases are TGTGCCAGCGAGTCTAGCGGGGGAGGATACGAGCAGTACTTC.

This clonotype was picked up one time. V is TRBV7-8 and J is TRBJ2-3, with no clear D. The germline V gene encodes CDR1 SGHVS and CDR2 FQNEAQ. Trimming took off 5 bases at V and 1 base at J, with 19 bases between the two ends. There are 17 residues in the CDR3. In DNA form, the CDR3 reads TGTGCCAGCAGCCCTCTTATGTACACGCTAGGCACAGATACGCAGTATTTT. Encoded protein: CASSPLMYTLGTDTQYF.

This clonotype was observed at least ten times. The V gene is TRBV20-1, the J gene TRBJ2-5; unclear D gene. This CDR3 region has 12 residues. Trimming stripped 0 bases from V and 7 bases from J, with 9 bases between. Looked up from germline, CDR1 is DFQATT and CDR2 is SNEGSKA (reference sequence). The CDR3 region has the DNA TGCAGTGCTAGAGATCGGGCAATGACCCAGTACTTC. It codes for CSARDRAMTQYF.

J is TRBJ1-2 and V is TRBV28; D unclear. CDR3 size: 13 residues. Germline CDR1 MDHEN, CDR2 SYDVKM. V lost 2 bases, J lost 7 bases, and 11 bases lay in between. DNA of the CDR3: TGTGCCAGCAGTTTACCCGGACCCCTTGGCTACACCTTC. This sequence encodes CASSLPGPLGYTF.

This sequence joins TRBV3-1 and TRBJ2-5, with D perhaps TRBD1 (5 bases). The germline CDR1 and CDR2 sequences are LGHDT and YNNKEL (reference sequence). Trimming removed 4 bases from V and 4 bases from J, with 19 bases in between. The CDR3 sequence is 16 residues long. The DNA for the CDR3 is TGTGCCAGCAGCCGGGATGTAGCCCCTCAGGGAGAGACCCAGTACTTC. Its translation is CASSRDVAPQGETQYF.